These T cell receptor beta chains were read from a single sample in a study of lymphopenia after photon versus proton radiotherapy. TCRdb's copy holds only in-frame clones and misses some; the assay was immunoSEQ multiplex PCR. The table includes some 27,000 clones, approximately 90% detected once. The sequencing here drew on peripheral blood, taken from a patient treated with proton-based radiotherapy. The receptors were gathered from a woman between 55 and 75 years old with cholangiocarcinoma. Some clones in this sample may be carry-over from other donors' samples. The CDR3 runs from the conserved cysteine through the conserved F or W. The D gene is left open where the match is weak.

>TRBV13|.|TRBJ2-1
CASSTSGWSEQFF
TGTGCCAGCAGCACCTCAGGGTGGAGTGAGCAGTTCTTC
>TRBV19|.|TRBJ2-7
CASSIWGTSYEQYF
TGTGCCAGTAGTATCTGGGGGACCTCGTACGAGCAGTACTTC
>TRBV15|TRBD1|TRBJ2-3
CATSGRDRVADTQYF
TGTGCCACCAGCGGGCGGGACAGGGTCGCAGATACGCAGTATTTT
>TRBV7-3|TRBD2|TRBJ2-3
CASSHPSGRPDTQYF
TGTGCCAGCAGCCACCCTAGCGGGAGACCAGATACGCAGTATTTT
>TRBV4-3|.|TRBJ1-3
CASSQGVTGVGGNTIYF
TGCGCCAGCAGCCAAGGGGTCACGGGTGTCGGTGGAAACACCATATATTTT
>TRBV28|TRBD1|TRBJ1-6
CATSGTGIFFDNSPLHF
TGTGCCACGTCCGGGACAGGGATTTTTTTTGATAATTCACCCCTCCACTTT
>TRBV7-9|TRBD1|TRBJ1-6
CASSTGTVNSPLHF
TGTGCCAGCAGTACCGGGACAGTTAATTCACCCCTCCACTTT
>TRBV6-1|.|TRBJ1-3
CASLLSFSGNTIYF
TGTGCCAGTTTATTGAGTTTCTCTGGAAACACCATATATTTT
>TRBV5-6|TRBD1|TRBJ2-7
CASSLWDRYSYEQYF
TGTGCCAGCAGCTTGTGGGACAGATATTCCTACGAGCAGTACTTC
>TRBV18|.|TRBJ2-1
CASSREQGSSSYNEQFF
TGTGCCAGCTCACGGGAACAGGGCTCAAGCTCCTACAATGAGCAGTTCTTC
>TRBV5-1|TRBD1|TRBJ2-1
CASSLGGQGLGEQFF
TGCGCCAGCAGCTTGGGGGGACAGGGTTTGGGTGAGCAGTTCTTC
>TRBV19|.|TRBJ1-1
CASSARGGHQREAFF
TGTGCCAGTAGTGCACGGGGGGGACACCAGAGAGAAGCTTTCTTT
>TRBV11-2|TRBD2|TRBJ2-1
CASSPRGLAGGINEQFF
TGTGCCAGCAGCCCAAGGGGACTAGCGGGGGGAATCAATGAGCAGTTCTTC